A selection of T cell receptor beta chains follows, all from one sample in a study of T cell changes during pregnancy in multiple sclerosis. The protocol was immunoSEQ multiplex PCR, while the TCRdb copy is restricted to in-frame clones and leaves out a portion. The sample lists tens of thousands of clones, 80% to 95% seen once, with 0.95% to 1% in the top ten. The specimen was peripheral blood, collected after pregnancy. These receptors were obtained from a female donor with multiple sclerosis, enrolled in a pregnancy study. Each CDR3 is given with its conserved first and last residue. Each record gives: clone size, D gene, V gene, CDR3 protein. A D gene is named only where the DNA matches it firmly. The size of a clone is reported for some rows only, either as once, few or many, or as a class for expanded clones.

clone size: -; D gene: -; V gene: TRBV27; CDR3 protein: CASSSTLDRLLVSYNSPLHF
clone size: -; D gene: -; V gene: TRBV9; CDR3 protein: CASSAPLASTDTQYF
clone size: -; D gene: TRBD1; V gene: TRBV6-5; CDR3 protein: CASSYLSTGDSPLHF
clone size: -; D gene: -; V gene: TRBV19; CDR3 protein: CASKYNPSNQPQHF
clone size: once; D gene: TRBD1; V gene: TRBV12-5; CDR3 protein: CASGLRTGGLNSPLHF
clone size: -; D gene: -; V gene: TRBV4-1; CDR3 protein: CASSQETGLSNYGYTF
clone size: once; D gene: -; V gene: TRBV18; CDR3 protein: CATPGCSPLHF
clone size: -; D gene: TRBD1; V gene: TRBV6-5; CDR3 protein: CASSSDDRATTEAFF
clone size: -; D gene: TRBD1; V gene: TRBV18; CDR3 protein: CASSPLGQGLSPPNYGYTF
clone size: -; D gene: -; V gene: TRBV2; CDR3 protein: CASLQRGTAIDGELFF
clone size: -; D gene: -; V gene: TRBV7-2; CDR3 protein: CASTSGGGSYEQYF
clone size: -; D gene: TRBD2; V gene: TRBV4-2; CDR3 protein: CASSQDRGLAGIGTSTDTQYF
clone size: -; D gene: -; V gene: TRBV4-2; CDR3 protein: CASSQPTGGIVGTEAFF
clone size: -; D gene: TRBD1; V gene: TRBV27; CDR3 protein: CASSLVGTGFVNEQFF
clone size: -; D gene: -; V gene: TRBV5-6; CDR3 protein: CASSPWGPDTQYF
clone size: once; D gene: -; V gene: TRBV7-8; CDR3 protein: CASSLQQSNTEAFF
clone size: once; D gene: TRBD2; V gene: TRBV6-5; CDR3 protein: CASSLVGGSFGTQYF
clone size: once; D gene: -; V gene: TRBV6-1; CDR3 protein: CASSEKGNTIYF
clone size: once; D gene: TRBD1; V gene: TRBV18; CDR3 protein: CASSPTGGDGYTF
clone size: -; D gene: TRBD1; V gene: TRBV5-1; CDR3 protein: CASSLAGWGQGSDTQYF